This passage covers 26 T cell receptor beta chains from one sample sequenced in a study of blood T cell repertoires in COVID-19. The method was immunoSEQ multiplex PCR; TCRdb's version includes in-frame clones alone and lacks a portion of them. The sample records around 210,000 clones, 85% being singletons. Material for sequencing was peripheral blood. These receptors all come from a man aged 45-60 years with COVID-19, enrolled during active disease.

This clone was counted many times. The V call is TRBV5-8, the J call TRBJ1-2; no firm D call. Germline V gene sequence: CDR1 SGHTS, CDR2 YDEGEE. The ends were cut back, 0 bases at V and 7 bases at J, with 4 bases in the middle. The CDR3 spans 11 residues. The CDR3: CASSLVGGYTF. CDR3 DNA sequence: TGTGCCAGCAGCTTGGTCGGTGGCTACACCTTC. Drawing the rest from reference TRBV5-8 and TRBJ1-2, the complete variable domain is EAGVTQSPTHLIKTRGQQATLRCSPISGHTSVYWYQQALGLGLQFLLWYDEGEERNRGNFPPRFSGRQFPNYSSELNVNALELEDSALYLCASSLVGGYTFGSGTRLTVV.

The V call is TRBV7-9, the J call TRBJ2-3; 8 nucleotides align to TRBD2. The J segment lost 1 base and the V segment lost 3 bases, leaving 0 bases of the junction unmatched. CDR3 length: 14 amino acids. Germline-derived CDR1 and CDR2 are SEHNR and FQNEAQ (reference sequence). The CDR3 region is CASSLRGGTDTQYF. As DNA, the CDR3 is TGTGCCAGCAGCTTGCGGGGGGGCACAGATACGCAGTATTTT.

The CDR3 is CASSPMEVSYGYTF. The CDR3 DNA reads TGTGCCAGCAGCCCTATGGAGGTTTCCTATGGCTACACCTTC. This chain connects TRBV7-9 to TRBJ1-2; the D is unclear. This CDR3 contains 14 residues. Germline values: CDR1 SEHNR, CDR2 FQNEAQ (reference sequence). V dropped 5 bases and J dropped 4 bases, with 14 bases sitting between them.

The chain is built from TRBV27 and TRBJ1-2; possible D gene TRBD1, 6 bases. The CDR3 extends over 12 amino acids. In germline, CDR1 is MNHEY, CDR2 SMNVEV (reference sequence). Trimming stripped 5 bases from V and 7 bases from J, with 11 bases between. The chain's CDR3 is CASSQTGRGYTF. The CDR3 DNA reads as TGTGCCAGCAGTCAAACAGGGCGTGGCTACACCTTC.

The chain recombines TRBV4-2 with TRBJ1-1; 9 bases align to TRBD1. The CDR3 runs to 17 residues. Trimming cost V 3 bases and J 2 bases; bases outside gene matches: 10. Germline V gene sequence: CDR1 LGHNA, CDR2 YNFKEQ. The CDR3 spells CASSQDPGQGPNTEAFF. Here the CDR3 DNA reads TGTGCCAGCAGCCAGGACCCGGGACAGGGTCCAAACACTGAAGCTTTCTTT.

The chain has TRBV2 and TRBJ2-7; 9 positions agree with TRBD2. This CDR3 comprises 14 residues. The V segment lost 8 bases and the J segment 4 bases; nucleotides outside the gene matches: 9. Per germline, CDR1 SNHLY and CDR2 FYNNEI. CDR3 nucleotides: TGTGCCAGCGGGCGGGGGGGAGCCCGTTACGAGCAGTACTTC. Residues: CASGRGGARYEQYF. The full variable domain, completed using reference TRBV2 and TRBJ2-7, is EPEVTQTPSHQVTQMGQEVILRCVPISNHLYFYWYRQILGQKVEFLVSFYNNEISEKSEIFDDQFSVERPDGSNFTLKIRSTKLEDSAMYFCASGRGGARYEQYFGPGTRLTVT.

This chain connects TRBV28 to TRBJ2-5, with 7 bases fitting TRBD2. The CDR3 is 13 residues long. The trim removed 7 bases at V and 5 bases at J, leaving 7 bases unmatched. Per germline, CDR1 MDHEN and CDR2 SYDVKM. The CDR3 protein is CASNPSGVETQYF. In DNA, the CDR3 is TGTGCCAGCAACCCTAGCGGCGTGGAGACCCAGTACTTC.

This clone was seen more than once but under ten times. The V gene is TRBV7-9, the J gene TRBJ2-1; 12 bases match TRBD1. Losses at the gene ends were 5 bases for V and 9 bases for J; bases not matched to a gene: 8. The CDR3 has 15 amino acids. The V gene's germline CDR1 is SEHNR and CDR2 FQNEAQ (reference sequence). The CDR3 region has the DNA TGTGCCAGCAGCCTAGGGGACAGGGGGCATGGTGAGCAGTTCTTC. It encodes CASSLGDRGHGEQFF.

This rearrangement joins TRBV11-1 to TRBJ2-7; 7 bases are shared with TRBD1. V dropped 2 bases and J dropped 2; count of bases not matched to a gene: 9. This CDR3 comprises 16 residues. Germline V lookup: CDR1 SGHAT, CDR2 FQDESV (reference sequence). The CDR3 DNA reads as TGTGCCAGCAGCTTACAGACAGGGACCAGGACCTACGAGCAGTACTTC. This translates into CASSLQTGTRTYEQYF.

V and J are TRBV2 and TRBJ2-3, with 8 positions matching TRBD1. The CDR3 has 17 amino acids. Losses at the gene ends were 2 bases for V and 4 bases for J; bases not matched to a gene: 11. Germline V gives CDR1 SNHLY, CDR2 FYNNEI. As DNA, the CDR3 is TGTGCCAGCAGTGAAAGTGCTGTCAGGGGGCTTGCAGATACGCAGTATTTT. It yields the protein CASSESAVRGLADTQYF.

This sequence joins TRBV6-6 and TRBJ1-4, with D unclear. Trimming removed 4 bases at V and 8 bases at J, with 5 bases between. Germline CDR1 reads MNHNY; CDR2 reads SVGAGI (reference sequence). This CDR3 comprises 11 residues. The CDR3 protein is CASSSREKLFF. DNA of the CDR3: TGTGCCAGCAGTTCCCGGGAAAAACTGTTTTTT.

This clone was observed a few times. V usage is TRBV7-8 and J usage is TRBJ2-7, with TRBD2 as a possible D gene (6 bases). The germline V gene has CDR1 SGHVS and CDR2 FQNEAQ. The CDR3 sequence is 13 residues long. V was shortened by 2 bases and J by 6 bases, with 11 bases between the two germline ends. The CDR3 reads CASSLSGVLEQYF. For the CDR3, the DNA is TGTGCCAGCAGCTTATCGGGGGTTCTCGAGCAGTACTTC.

This clone showed up just once. J is TRBJ2-7 and V is TRBV4-3, with D perhaps matching TRBD2 (6 bases). V gave up 1 base and J gave up 7 bases, with 17 bases separating them. The CDR3 totals 15 residues. Germline CDR1 and CDR2: LGHNA and YSLEER. CDR3 protein: CASSQVGAKAGEQYF. The CDR3 coding sequence is TGCGCCAGCAGCCAAGTGGGCGCCAAGGCGGGGGAGCAGTACTTC.

This rearrangement joins TRBV5-5 to TRBJ1-6; D unresolved. There are 13 residues in the CDR3. Trimming left V 2 bases short and J 5 bases short, with 5 bases between. Germline values: CDR1 SGHKS, CDR2 YYEKEE (reference sequence). CDR3 nucleotides: TGTGCCAGCAGCTTTACAGATAATTCACCCCTCCACTTT. It specifies CASSFTDNSPLHF.

The rearrangement links TRBV6-2 or TRBV6-3 to TRBJ2-3, with 11 bases aligning to TRBD2. V shed 6 bases, J shed 1 base, and the junction held 15 bases outside the gene matches. The CDR3 sequence is 19 residues long. Germline CDR1 MNHEY, CDR2 SVGEGT. CDR3 protein: CASSRAISGGAEGTDTQYF. CDR3 bases: TGTGCCAGCAGCAGGGCCATTAGCGGGGGGGCCGAAGGCACAGATACGCAGTATTTT.

The chain's CDR3 is CASSMLNGVNTEAFF. CDR3 sequence (DNA): TGTGCCAGTAGTATGCTTAACGGGGTCAACACTGAAGCTTTCTTT. The chain couples TRBV19 to TRBJ1-1; D remains unclear. Trimming removed 3 bases at V and 2 bases at J, with 13 bases between. Germline V lookup: CDR1 LNHDA, CDR2 SQIVND (reference sequence). The CDR3 runs 15 residues.

The CDR3 sequence is CASSGSLGNTEAFF. The CDR3, as DNA: TGCGCCAGCAGCGGAAGTCTAGGGAACACTGAAGCTTTCTTT. The chain uses TRBV5-1 and TRBJ1-1; D is ambiguous. Germline CDR1 SGHRS, CDR2 YFSETQ. Trimming took 4 bases from V and 1 from J, leaving 11 bases between them. This CDR3 region has 14 residues.

The chain employs TRBV15 and TRBJ2-1; perhaps TRBD2 as D (6 bases). From germline, CDR1 is LNHNV and CDR2 YYDKDF (reference sequence). V gave up 1 base and J gave up 5 bases, with 12 bases separating them. There are 15 residues in the CDR3. Written as DNA, the CDR3 is TGTGCCACCAGCAGAGCCCTAGCGACGAACAATGAGCAGTTCTTC. Its protein product is CATSRALATNNEQFF.

The V call is TRBV21-1, the J call TRBJ2-7; the DNA was not compared with TRBD1, the D call given in the table. TRBV21-1 is recorded as a pseudogene. There are 16 residues in the CDR3. Here the CDR3 DNA reads TGTGCCAGCAGCTCCCGGACAGGGACAGCCTCCTACGAGCAGTACTTC. It specifies CASSSRTGTASYEQYF.

The V gene is TRBV5-1, the J gene TRBJ2-7; tentative D call: TRBD1 (7 bases). Looked up from germline, CDR1 is SGHRS and CDR2 is YFSETQ. V shed 4 bases and J shed 2 bases, with 10 bases lying between them. The CDR3 is made up of 13 amino acids. The chain's CDR3 is CASSAGQPYEQYF. CDR3 DNA sequence: TGCGCCAGCAGCGCGGGACAGCCCTACGAGCAGTACTTC.

This chain connects TRBV7-6 to TRBJ2-7; 9 bases map to TRBD1. Germline trimming cut 4 bases from V and 0 bases from J; bases unmatched to any gene: 4. Per germline, CDR1 SGHVS and CDR2 FNYEAQ. The CDR3 loop spans 15 amino acids. The CDR3 loop reads CASSSTGGSSYEQYF. In nucleotides, the CDR3 is TGTGCCAGCAGCTCGACAGGGGGGAGCTCCTACGAGCAGTACTTC.

V is TRBV18 and J is TRBJ2-1; 8 nucleotides line up with TRBD2. The V segment lost 3 bases and the J segment 3 bases; nucleotides outside the gene matches: 7. The CDR3 contains 16 residues. Germline V gene sequence: CDR1 KGHSH, CDR2 LQKENI. CDR3 in amino acids: CASSPPLAENYNEQFF. The CDR3 DNA is TGTGCCAGCTCACCTCCACTAGCGGAGAACTACAATGAGCAGTTCTTC.

V usage is TRBV21-1 and J usage is TRBJ2-7; the table assigns TRBD1, which was not confirmed against the DNA. TRBV21-1 is classified as a pseudogene. The CDR3 length is 14 residues. CDR3 DNA sequence: TGTGCCAGCAGCAAAAAGGACAAACCCTACGAGCAGTACTTC. The encoded protein is CASSKKDKPYEQYF.

V gene TRBV27 combines with J gene TRBJ1-2, with TRBD1 matching 7 bases. Trimming took 4 bases from V and 5 from J; bases not matched to a gene: 4. Germline V gives CDR1 MNHEY, CDR2 SMNVEV (reference sequence). The CDR3 spans 13 residues. Here the CDR3 reads CASSSPGGYGYTF. In DNA, the CDR3 is TGTGCCAGCAGTTCCCCAGGGGGATATGGCTACACCTTC.

The sample holds one count of this clone. The chain carries TRBV2 and TRBJ2-2; 10 bases map to TRBD1. The CDR3 is 14 residues long. CDR1 and CDR2 from the germline V gene are SNHLY and FYNNEI. J lost 3 bases, V lost 6 bases, and 1 base had no gene match. The CDR3 reads CASRGTGDTGELFF. The CDR3 region has the DNA TGTGCCAGCAGGGGGACAGGGGACACCGGGGAGCTGTTTTTT. Based on the CDR3 plus reference TRBV2 and TRBJ2-2, the full variable domain is EPEVTQTPSHQVTQMGQEVILRCVPISNHLYFYWYRQILGQKVEFLVSFYNNEISEKSEIFDDQFSVERPDGSNFTLKIRSTKLEDSAMYFCASRGTGDTGELFFGEGSRLTVL.

In its sample, this clone was seen a few times. The V and J genes are TRBV19 and TRBJ1-1; 8 bases are shared with TRBD1. The CDR3 covers 14 residues. With V trimmed by 9 bases and J by 5 bases, 11 bases remained unmatched. Germline CDR1 is LNHDA and CDR2 is SQIVND (reference sequence). CDR3 DNA: TGTGCCAGCAAAATCAACAGGGGGAGGACTGAAGCTTTCTTT. This gives the protein CASKINRGRTEAFF.